This entry lists 17 T cell receptor beta chains sequenced from one sample in a study of shared clonotypes between healthy human individuals (dated by TCRdb to 2020 to 2021). Receptors were amplified or captured by the immunoSEQ multiplex PCR assay. TCRdb carries this immuneACCESS record with in-frame sequences only. Its versions omit some clonotypes, under half of them owing to an unresolved V gene in the studies checked, with the rest unexplained. This sample has approximately 1.5 million clones in its table, and 95% to 99% of those were observed once. The ten largest clones take up approximately 0.44% of the sample. The source material was naive CD4+ T cells sorted from blood. The cell subset or site label, read with the paper, signifies: CD45RA+ positively selected. Source of these receptors: a man aged 30-40 years in good health.

This chain joins TRBV10-1 and TRBJ1-2; D unresolved. The CDR3 is made up of 15 amino acids. Trimming removed 0 bases from V and 2 bases from J, with 10 bases in between. CDR1 WNHNN and CDR2 SYGVQD come from the germline V gene (reference sequence). CDR3 residues: CASSESPNGNYGYTF. For the CDR3, the DNA is TGCGCCAGCAGTGAGTCCCCTAACGGGAACTATGGCTACACCTTC.

The rearrangement joins TRBV6-5 to TRBJ2-7; TRBD2 aligns across 8 bases. V dropped 6 bases and J dropped 0; count of bases not matched to a gene: 4. CDR3 length equals 14 residues. In germline, CDR1 is MNHEY, CDR2 SVGAGI. The CDR3: CASSKSGSSYEQYF. CDR3 nucleotides: TGTGCCAGCAGCAAAAGCGGGAGCTCCTACGAGCAGTACTTC.

The V call is TRBV5-5, the J call TRBJ1-1, with D maybe TRBD1 (6 bases). V was pared by 4 bases and J by 7 bases, with 29 bases between. CDR1 is SGHKS, CDR2 YYEKEE, per germline (reference sequence). The CDR3 runs 18 residues. This CDR3 reads CASSPEQGISAFRDEAFF. CDR3 DNA: TGTGCCAGCAGCCCAGAACAGGGAATTTCAGCTTTTAGGGATGAAGCTTTCTTT.

This clone was detected only once. This rearrangement joins TRBV7-9 to TRBJ1-2; D is possibly TRBD1 (6 bases). Between the trimmed V and J ends, which lost 1 base and 4 bases, there was a span of 16 bases. Germline CDR1 and CDR2: SEHNR and FQNEAQ (reference sequence). This CDR3 contains 16 residues. CDR3 DNA sequence: TGTGCCAGCAGCTTAGATGGGGGGCCGACGCTCTATGGCTACACCTTC. Translating it yields CASSLDGGPTLYGYTF. The variable domain in full, completed from reference TRBV7-9 and TRBJ1-2, reads DTGVSQNPRHKITKRGQNVTFRCDPISEHNRLYWYRQTLGQGPEFLTYFQNEAQLEKSRLLSDRFSAERPKGSFSTLEIQRTEQGDSAMYLCASSLDGGPTLYGYTFGSGTRLTVV.

The chain carries TRBV7-9 and TRBJ2-1; tentatively, D is TRBD1 (5 bases). CDR3 length: 15 residues. The germline CDR1 and CDR2 sequences are SEHNR and FQNEAQ (reference sequence). Trimming took off 6 bases at V and 1 base at J, with 13 bases between the two ends. CDR3 amino acids: CASSVRAESYNEQFF. The DNA of the CDR3 is TGTGCCAGCAGTGTCAGGGCGGAATCCTACAATGAGCAGTTCTTC.

This clone was found once. The chain links TRBV4-3 to TRBJ2-2, with D unresolved. V was cut by 0 bases and J by 1 base, with 9 bases left in between. Germline V lookup: CDR1 LGHNA, CDR2 YSLEER. The CDR3 spans 16 residues. The CDR3 bases are TGCGCCAGCAGCCAAGATCTTGTTGGGAACACCGGGGAGCTGTTTTTT. Amino acid sequence: CASSQDLVGNTGELFF.

A word on this clone: The same CDR3 is also encoded by other DNA sequences in this sample. This chain uses TRBV15 with TRBJ1-1; unclear D gene. CDR3 length equals 13 residues. V was pared by 0 bases and J by 4 bases, with 6 bases between. Germline CDR1 reads LNHNV; CDR2 reads YYDKDF (reference sequence). The CDR3 DNA is TGTGCCACCAGCAGAGATCGGGTCACTGAAGCTTTCTTT. Protein product: CATSRDRVTEAFF.

A remark on this clone: At one end the junction does not follow the germline gene, possibly because of a read error. At the DNA level, this CDR3 is encoded by other sequences in the same sample as well. This chain links TRBV6-5 with TRBJ2-7; D unresolved. The CDR3 consists of 11 residues. Germline V gives CDR1 MNHEY, CDR2 SVGAGI. This CDR3 reads CASSYSHEQYF. CDR3 bases: TGTGCCAGCAGTTACTCCCACGAGCAGTACTTC.

J is TRBJ1-4 and V is TRBV5-4; no firm D call. V was trimmed by 4 bases and J by 4 bases, leaving 14 bases between them. CDR3 size: 15 residues. Germline V gene data show CDR1 as SGHNT and CDR2 as YYREEE (reference sequence). The chain's CDR3 is CASSDPDRVNEKLFF. CDR3 bases: TGTGCCAGCAGCGACCCCGATCGGGTTAATGAAAAACTGTTTTTT.

The CDR3 DNA sequence: TGCGCCAGCAGCTCCACAGGGGTGGGGGAGACCCAGTACTTC. Protein: CASSSTGVGETQYF. This sequence joins TRBV5-1 and TRBJ2-5; TRBD1 agrees at 7 bases. After removal of 3 bases from V and 5 bases from J, the junction contained 7 bases not matched to a gene. Germline CDR1 reads SGHRS; CDR2 reads YFSETQ. The CDR3 loop spans 14 amino acids.

Concerning this clone itself: This same CDR3 is encoded by further DNA sequences in the sample. The genes are TRBV7-3 and TRBJ2-7; no definite D call. The CDR3 consists of 12 residues. Germline lookup yields CDR1 SGHTA and CDR2 FQGTGA. Between the trimmed V and J ends, which lost 5 bases and 6 bases, there was a span of 11 bases. DNA of the CDR3: TGTGCCAGCAGCCCGCGGTTGGGCGAGCAGTACTTC. It encodes CASSPRLGEQYF.

V is TRBV4-1 and J is TRBJ1-1, with TRBD1 matching over 7 bases. The CDR3 loop spans 16 amino acids. Per germline, CDR1 MGHRA and CDR2 YSYEKL. The V gene end was trimmed by 4 bases and the J gene end by 1 base; junction bases not matched to a gene: 9. The CDR3 coding sequence is TGCGCCAGCAGCCTCCAGGGGGGCTCGAGGAACACTGAAGCTTTCTTT. This translates into CASSLQGGSRNTEAFF.

J is TRBJ2-7 and V is TRBV2; 7 positions match TRBD2. Germline assignment: CDR1 SNHLY and CDR2 FYNNEI. This CDR3 is 15 amino acids long. The ends lost 6 bases at V and 5 bases at J; junction bases unmatched: 13. The CDR3 region is CASSDLAREPHEQYF. CDR3 DNA sequence: TGTGCCAGCAGCGACCTTGCGCGGGAGCCCCACGAGCAGTACTTC.

The rearrangement links TRBV6-1 to TRBJ2-2, with 11 bases identical to TRBD2. The ends lost 0 bases at V and 0 bases at J; junction bases unmatched: 3. Germline CDR1 MNHNS, CDR2 SASEGT. This CDR3 spans 18 amino acids. The CDR3 loop reads CASSEAVSGRANTGELFF. CDR3 sequence (DNA): TGTGCCAGCAGTGAAGCAGTTAGCGGGAGGGCGAACACCGGGGAGCTGTTTTTT.

J is TRBJ2-2 and V is TRBV27, with TRBD1 matching 9 bases. Unmatched junction bases numbered 1, after V lost 1 base and J lost 4 bases. CDR3 length: 15 amino acids. The germline V gene has CDR1 MNHEY and CDR2 SMNVEV (reference sequence). The CDR3 loop reads CASSLWGQGTGELFF. The CDR3 DNA reads TGTGCCAGCAGTTTATGGGGACAGGGCACCGGGGAGCTGTTTTTT.

The chain couples TRBV5-4 to TRBJ2-3; TRBD2 agrees at 9 bases. Germline loops: CDR1 SGHNT, CDR2 YYREEE (reference sequence). The J segment lost 6 bases and the V segment lost 2 bases, leaving 7 bases of the junction unmatched. The CDR3 has 15 amino acids. CDR3 nucleotide sequence: TGTGCCAGCAGCTTCCGGCGGGGGGGCCGGGATACGCAGTATTTT. It codes for CASSFRRGGRDTQYF.

As regards this clone: Other DNA sequences within the sample encode an identical CDR3. V and J are TRBV10-1 and TRBJ1-2, with D possibly being TRBD1 (5 bases). Between the trimmed V and J ends, which lost 0 bases and 8 bases, there was a span of 10 bases. The CDR3 is made up of 13 amino acids. Germline values: CDR1 WNHNN, CDR2 SYGVQD (reference sequence). In nucleotides, the CDR3 is TGCGCCAGCAGTGAGTCCGGGGGGTACGGCTACACCTTC. It specifies CASSESGGYGYTF.